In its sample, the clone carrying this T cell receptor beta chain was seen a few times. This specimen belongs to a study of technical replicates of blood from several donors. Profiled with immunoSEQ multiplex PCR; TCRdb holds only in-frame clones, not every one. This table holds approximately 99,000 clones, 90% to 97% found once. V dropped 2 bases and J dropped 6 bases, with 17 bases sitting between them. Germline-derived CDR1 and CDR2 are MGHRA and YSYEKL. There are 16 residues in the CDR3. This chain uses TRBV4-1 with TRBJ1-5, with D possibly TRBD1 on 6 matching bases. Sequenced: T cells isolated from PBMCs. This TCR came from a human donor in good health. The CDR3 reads CASSQLEGELSQPQHF. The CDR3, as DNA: TGCGCCAGCAGCCAATTAGAGGGGGAACTCAGTCAGCCCCAGCATTTT.